Sequencing of this T cell receptor (beta chain) was carried out in a study of shared clonotypes between healthy human individuals. Data came from immunoSEQ multiplex PCR; TCRdb stores just in-frame clones and leaves some out. The table records about 680,000 clones, 55% to 85% of them present only once. Study-level points and caveats: Unshared clonotypes carried lower generation probabilities than those common to all four donors. Inspection by rarefaction showed sorted-subset sequencing to be incomplete despite large depth.

There are 14 residues in the CDR3. V dropped 8 bases and J dropped 6 bases, with 22 bases sitting between them. Germline CDR1 SQVTM, CDR2 ANQGSEA. Researchers partitioned CD4+ cells into CD45RA+ naive and CD45RA-negative memory subsets. A word on this clone: Its antigen remains unidentified.

The sequence was collected from a woman in her 30s in good health. Sequences were obtained from memory CD4+ T cells sorted from blood. Subset in this sample: CD45RA-negative fraction. The chain joins TRBV29-1 to TRBJ1-1, with D perhaps TRBD1 (6 bases). CDR3 in amino acids: CSPTRRGLRAEAFF. As DNA, the CDR3 is TGCAGCCCTACAAGGCGGGGGCTAAGGGCTGAAGCTTTCTTT.